A single TCR beta chain is shown here with its context. The sample is drawn from a study of human T cells and chemical hapten exposure. On the study more broadly: Upper-back patch tests with 0.01% DPC were read at 6 days.

The time point is: patch test 1, 2 weeks after DPC sensitization. Treatment defined: therapeutic diphenylcyclopropenone sensitization with weekly scalp DPC. RNA extraction used unfractionated whole blood as the source of total RNA. This CDR3 has 15 residues. J gave up 4 bases and V 3 bases, and 5 bases lay outside the gene matches. Using its own MiXCR run on the RACE reads, TCRdb lists one record per CDR3 protein. The sample holds 150,000 to 200,000 distinct CDR3 sequences; about 14% are singletons and the top ten take 1.7%. This chain uses TRBV12-3 or TRBV12-4 with TRBJ1-5; TRBD1 aligns across 8 bases. Material: whole blood, obtained in connection with sensitization to the hapten diphenylcyclopropenone (DPC). The receptor was isolated from a woman under 40 with alopecia areata. Some clones in this sample may be carry-over from other donors' samples. CDR3 region: CASSFSRGLNQPQHF. For the CDR3, the DNA is TGTGCCAGCAGTTTCTCCAGGGGGCTAAATCAGCCCCAGCATTTT.